The 19 T cell receptor beta chains below all came from one sample that was sequenced in a study of CD8 T cells in ankylosing spondylitis. Study-wide points: The study identified a TCR beta motif of under ten highly homologous variants that appeared characteristic of ankylosing spondylitis blood.

MiXCR was run by TCRdb on the 5' RACE reads, yielding one entry per CDR3 protein. The sample has around 130,000 distinct CDR3 sequences, 15% to 20% seen once. Antigens of these TCRs are unknown. The source material was blood, either unsorted or a sorted T cell fraction (not recorded which). Receptor source: a male donor with ankylosing spondylitis.

The V and J genes are TRBV11-2 and TRBJ2-3; D gene uncertain. CDR3 length: 17 amino acids. Germline V gives CDR1 SGHAT, CDR2 FQNNGV. V dropped 1 base and J dropped 2 bases, with 16 bases sitting between them. In nucleotides, the CDR3 is TGTGCCAGCAGCTTAGTCGCGGAAAGCCTTGACACAGATACGCAGTATTTT. Its translation is CASSLVAESLDTDTQYF.

This clonotype was detected many times. This chain connects TRBV20-1 to TRBJ2-7, with TRBD2 matching 13 bases. Per the germline V gene, CDR1 is DFQATT and CDR2 is SNEGSKA (reference sequence). The J segment lost 9 bases and the V segment lost 4 bases, leaving 9 bases of the junction unmatched. The CDR3 covers 14 residues. DNA for the CDR3: TGCAGTGCTAAACCGGGACTAGCGGGAAACGCGCAGTACTTC. It specifies CSAKPGLAGNAQYF.

This chain joins TRBV27 and TRBJ2-7, with D unclear. This CDR3 region has 14 residues. V was pared by 4 bases and J by 2 bases, with 12 bases between. Per the germline V gene, CDR1 is MNHEY and CDR2 is SMNVEV (reference sequence). The CDR3 region has the DNA TGTGCCAGCAGTTACGGCGGCCTAACCTACGAGCAGTACTTC. Protein product: CASSYGGLTYEQYF.

The table lists this clonotype with a few counts. The V call is TRBV20-1, the J call TRBJ1-1, with D hard to call. The V and J ends lost 3 bases and 0 bases respectively, with 5 bases between them. Germline assignment: CDR1 DFQATT and CDR2 SNEGSKA (reference sequence). The CDR3 loop spans 12 amino acids. The CDR3 region is CSASWMNTEAFF. CDR3 DNA: TGCAGTGCTAGTTGGATGAACACTGAAGCTTTCTTT.

This clonotype was seen repeatedly, ten times or more. CDR3 region: CATSRSQRSSNQPQHF. CDR3 coding DNA: TGTGCCACCAGCAGAAGTCAAAGATCTAGCAATCAGCCCCAGCATTTT. The rearrangement joins TRBV15 to TRBJ1-5; D is ambiguous. Germline CDR1 is LNHNV and CDR2 is YYDKDF (reference sequence). This CDR3 comprises 16 residues. V lost 2 bases and J 0 bases, leaving 11 bases between the germline ends.

The sample holds a few counts of this clonotype. V usage is TRBV7-9 and J usage is TRBJ1-2; weak D call: TRBD1 (5 bases). Deletions cut 11 bases from V and 8 bases from J, with 18 bases between. Germline assignment: CDR1 SEHNR and CDR2 FQNEAQ (reference sequence). CDR3 length: 12 amino acids. CDR3 residues: CAYRHWGMGYTF. In DNA, the CDR3 is TGTGCCTACAGGCACTGGGGAATGGGCTACACCTTC.

This sequence joins TRBV27 and TRBJ2-7; D tentatively fits TRBD1 or TRBD2 (5 bases each). Germline CDR1 MNHEY, CDR2 SMNVEV (reference sequence). V lost 3 bases, J lost 7 bases, and 16 bases lay in between. The CDR3 has 14 residues. The CDR3 loop reads CASSLPGSGAEQYF. CDR3 sequence (DNA): TGTGCCAGCAGTTTGCCGGGGTCCGGGGCTGAGCAGTACTTC.

This clonotype appeared a few times. The rearrangement links TRBV21-1 to TRBJ1-1. TRBV21-1 is termed a pseudogene. CDR3 size: 15 residues. CDR3 DNA sequence: TGTGCCAGCAGCACCGGGACTGGCATGAACACTGAAGCTTTCTTT. As protein: CASSTGTGMNTEAFF.

The chain is built from TRBV5-1 and TRBJ2-1; 9 bases agree with TRBD2. Germline loops: CDR1 SGHRS, CDR2 YFSETQ. CDR3 length equals 15 residues. The J segment lost 2 bases and the V segment lost 4 bases, leaving 4 bases of the junction unmatched. The CDR3 loop reads CASSGGTSPYNEQFF. In DNA form, the CDR3 reads TGCGCCAGCAGCGGGGGGACTAGCCCCTACAATGAGCAGTTCTTC.

The rearrangement links TRBV27 to TRBJ2-3; possible D gene TRBD2, 5 bases. There are 14 residues in the CDR3. CDR1 MNHEY and CDR2 SMNVEV come from the germline V gene (reference sequence). V dropped 4 bases and J dropped 4 bases, with 12 bases sitting between them. The CDR3 DNA reads as TGTGCCAGCAGTTCCCTAGCAGGCGCAGATACGCAGTATTTT. This codes for CASSSLAGADTQYF.

The chain couples TRBV7-3 to TRBJ2-1, with D uncertain. Germline V CDR1 and CDR2: SGHTA, FQGTGA. The CDR3 is 16 residues long. The V end lost 2 bases, the J end lost 5 bases, and 16 bases lay between the germline ends. CDR3 DNA: TGTGCCAGCAGCTTAGGGTGGCCTCGAGGAAACAATGAGCAGTTCTTC. It translates to CASSLGWPRGNNEQFF. Looking up the rest from reference TRBV7-3 and TRBJ2-1 gives the full variable domain: GAGVSQTPSNKVTEKGKYVELRCDPISGHTALYWYRQSLGQGPEFLIYFQGTGAADDSGLPNDRFFAVRPEGSVSTLKIQRTERGDSAVYLCASSLGWPRGNNEQFFGPGTRLTVL.

The chain links TRBV30 to TRBJ2-1, with a weak D call TRBD2 (5 bases). V shed 3 bases and J shed 10 bases, with 7 bases lying between them. The CDR3 has 10 residues. CDR1 and CDR2 (germline): GTSNPN, SVGIG (reference sequence). CDR3 sequence (DNA): TGTGCCTGGAGAAGAGGGGAGCAGTTCTTC. Its translation is CAWRRGEQFF.

This clonotype turned up a few times. CDR3 protein: CASNLQGAGTGELFF. CDR3 nucleotide sequence: TGTGCCAGCAACCTGCAGGGGGCCGGCACCGGGGAGCTGTTTTTT. V gene TRBV2 combines with J gene TRBJ2-2; TRBD1 agrees at 8 bases. The trim removed 7 bases at V and 4 bases at J, leaving 8 bases unmatched. The length of the CDR3 is 15 residues. Germline-derived CDR1 and CDR2 are SNHLY and FYNNEI.

This clonotype was seen a few times. V usage is TRBV27 and J usage is TRBJ2-1, with TRBD1 identical over 7 bases. This CDR3 spans 16 amino acids. V shed 4 bases and J 4 bases; nucleotides not matched to a gene: 10. Germline loops: CDR1 MNHEY, CDR2 SMNVEV (reference sequence). CDR3 amino acids: CASSSWTGQGYNEQFF. CDR3 sequence (DNA): TGTGCCAGCAGTTCTTGGACAGGTCAAGGGTACAATGAGCAGTTCTTC.

In this sample, this clonotype turned up a few times. The chain has TRBV4-2 and TRBJ1-1; 7 positions match TRBD1. The V segment lost 6 bases and the J segment 1 base; nucleotides outside the gene matches: 5. The germline gives CDR1 LGHNA, CDR2 YNFKEQ. The CDR3 sequence is 14 residues long. CDR3 amino acids: CASSPTGENTEAFF. CDR3 DNA: TGTGCCAGCAGTCCAACAGGGGAGAACACTGAAGCTTTCTTT.

This chain uses TRBV20-1 with TRBJ2-5; D is unclear. Germline lookup yields CDR1 DFQATT and CDR2 SNEGSKA (reference sequence). This CDR3 contains 16 residues. V was trimmed by 1 base and J by 5 bases, leaving 20 bases between them. The CDR3: CSARGARSPFGETQYF. The CDR3 coding sequence is TGCAGTGCTAGAGGGGCCAGGAGCCCGTTCGGGGAGACCCAGTACTTC.

The V gene is TRBV18, the J gene TRBJ1-4, with D perhaps TRBD1 (6 bases). The CDR3 length is 14 residues. CDR1 and CDR2 (germline): KGHSH, LQKENI. The germline V and J ends were trimmed by 1 base and 5 bases, with 8 bases remaining between them. The chain's CDR3 is CASSPLQGNEKLFF. In DNA form, the CDR3 reads TGTGCCAGCTCACCACTCCAGGGGAATGAAAAACTGTTTTTT.

The chain links TRBV27 to TRBJ2-7; 7 nucleotides agree with TRBD2. The CDR3 extends over 13 amino acids. Germline loops: CDR1 MNHEY, CDR2 SMNVEV (reference sequence). V trimming: 5 bases; J trimming: 7 bases; junction bases outside the gene matches: 8. CDR3 loop: CASSRPPGLEQYF. The CDR3 DNA reads as TGTGCCAGCAGTCGTCCCCCGGGACTAGAGCAGTACTTC.

The rearrangement links TRBV7-6 to TRBJ2-2; D is uncertain. The CDR3 contains 15 residues. Germline V gene lookup returns CDR1 SGHVS and CDR2 FNYEAQ. V was pared by 3 bases and J by 0 bases, with 8 bases between. The CDR3 DNA sequence: TGTGCCAGCAGCTTCGGAGCAGCGAACACCGGGGAGCTGTTTTTT. Translating it yields CASSFGAANTGELFF. The variable domain in full, with the rest retrieved from reference TRBV7-6 and TRBJ2-2, is GAGVSQSPRYKVTKRGQDVALRCDPISGHVSLYWYRQALGQGPEFLTYFNYEAQQDKSGLPNDRFSAERPEGSISTLTIQRTEQRDSAMYRCASSFGAANTGELFFGEGSRLTVL.